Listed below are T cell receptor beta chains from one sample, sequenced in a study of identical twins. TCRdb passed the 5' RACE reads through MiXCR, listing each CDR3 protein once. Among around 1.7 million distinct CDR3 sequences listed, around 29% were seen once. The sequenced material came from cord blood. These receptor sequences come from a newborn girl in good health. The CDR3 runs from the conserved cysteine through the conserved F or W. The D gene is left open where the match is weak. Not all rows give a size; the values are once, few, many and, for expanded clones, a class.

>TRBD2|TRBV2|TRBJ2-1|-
TGTGCCAGCAGTGGCGAGCGGGGGATATACAATGAGCAGTTCTTC
CASSGERGIYNEQFF
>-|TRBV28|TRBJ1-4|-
TGTGCCAGCAGTTTACTTGGGGCAGGGCCCGAAAAACTGTTTTTT
CASSLLGAGPEKLFF
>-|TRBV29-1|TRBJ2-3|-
TGCAGCGTGCCGCCGGGGGCGTCAGATACGCAGTATTTT
CSVPPGASDTQYF
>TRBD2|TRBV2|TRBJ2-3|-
TGTGCCAGCAGGGCCCGTATTCGGGGGGGCGGCACAGATACGCAGTATTTT
CASRARIRGGGTDTQYF
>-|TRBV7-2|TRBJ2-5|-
TGTGCCAGCAGCTTAGTTGCAGAAAAGACCCAGTACTTC
CASSLVAEKTQYF
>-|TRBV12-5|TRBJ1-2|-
TGTGCTAGTGGTCCGCCGGGGGGCCATGGCTACACCTTC
CASGPPGGHGYTF
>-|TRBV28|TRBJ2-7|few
TGTGCCAGCAGTGAGTCCGGACCTAGAATTTACGAGCAGTACTTC
CASSESGPRIYEQYF
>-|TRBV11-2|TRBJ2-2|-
TGTGCCAGCAGCCCCCGGACAGAAGGGGAGCTGTTTTTT
CASSPRTEGELFF
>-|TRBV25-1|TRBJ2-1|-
TGTGCCAGCAGTGACCCCCTTACTAGCAGCTCCTACAATGAGCAGTTCTTC
CASSDPLTSSSYNEQFF
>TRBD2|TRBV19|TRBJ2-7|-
TGTGCCAGTAGTATACGGACTAGCGGCTCCTACAGTGAGCAGTACTTC
CASSIRTSGSYSEQYF
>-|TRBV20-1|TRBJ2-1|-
TGCAGTGCTATTGGTCTAGCCCTCTACAATGAGCAGTTCTTC
CSAIGLALYNEQFF
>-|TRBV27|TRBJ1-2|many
TGTGCCAGCAGTTGGAGACGGACTGATGGCTACACCTTC
CASSWRRTDGYTF
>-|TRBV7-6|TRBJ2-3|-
TGTGCCAGCAGCTTAGCGGTCCGAAGATACACAGATACGCAGTATTTT
CASSLAVRRYTDTQYF
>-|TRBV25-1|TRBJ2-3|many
TGTGCCAGCAGTGACAGGGGCACAGATACGCAGTATTTT
CASSDRGTDTQYF
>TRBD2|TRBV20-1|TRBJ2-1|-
TGCAGTGCTAGTCCCGGGACTAGCGGGCACAATGAGCAGTTCTTC
CSASPGTSGHNEQFF
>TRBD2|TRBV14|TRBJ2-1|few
TGTGCCAGCAGCCAGAGGGGACTAGCGACCTACAATGAGCAGTTCTTC
CASSQRGLATYNEQFF
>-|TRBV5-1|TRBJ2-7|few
TGCGCCAGCAGCTTGGCCAACAGGGAAACCTACGAGCAGTACTTC
CASSLANRETYEQYF
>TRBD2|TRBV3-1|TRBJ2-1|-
TGTGCCAGCAGCCAAGTCCCCCAACTTAGAGCGGGGGACTACAATGAGCAGTTCTTC
CASSQVPQLRAGDYNEQFF